The T cell receptor (beta chain) under discussion was sequenced for a study of beta chain features in type 1 diabetes. Study in general: Comparable age, gender and cell yields were observed in patients relative to healthy donors.

About this clone: Its target is unknown. A single base is all that separates this from a far larger clone, so a read error is likely.

The whole isolated RNA underwent reverse transcription, so sequencing captured expressed TCRB transcripts. Assay: immunoSEQ multiplex PCR; the TCRdb copy retains only in-frame clones and omits some. Among some 120,000 clones listed, 17% were seen once. Study-wide results and caveats: Moderate yet significant TCRB CDR3 shortening was seen in Type 1 diabetes patients in all four CD4+ subsets. When cDNA is sequenced, cells with high TCR expression could be over-represented.

CDR1 SGHTA and CDR2 FQGNSA come from the germline V gene. The CDR3 has 13 amino acids. Sequenced sample: central memory CD4+ T cells from blood. The chain links TRBV7-2 to TRBJ2-7, with D perhaps matching TRBD1 (5 bases). The sequence came from a man between 18 and 35 years old with type 1 diabetes. In nucleotides, the CDR3 is TGTGCCTGCAGGTCAGGGTCCTCCTACGAGCAGTACTTC. It is translated as CACRSGSSYEQYF. Full variable domain (rest looked up from reference TRBV7-2 and TRBJ2-7): GAGVSQSPSNKVTEKGKDVELRCDPISGHTALYWYRQSLGQGLEFLIYFQGNSAPDKSGLPSDRFSAERTGGSVSTLTIQRTQQEDSAVYLCACRSGSSYEQYFGPGTRLTVT.